This entry is about one T cell receptor (beta chain). The germline V gene encodes CDR1 SGHRS and CDR2 YFSETQ. Trimming left V 3 bases short and J 6 bases short, with 7 bases between. The CDR3 is made up of 11 amino acids. Source study methods: Estimation of nucleated cell counts was performed using reference gene primer amplification. The protocol was immunoSEQ multiplex PCR, while the TCRdb copy is restricted to in-frame clones and leaves out a portion. V and J calls and clone size are as listed in that table; D and trimming were resolved from the DNA. The sample shows just under 150,000 clones, about 91% of them seen only once. The data originate from a study of blood T cell repertoires in COVID-19. About the study: Spain, Italy and the United States supplied samples that represented acute and convalescent COVID-19. The analysed material was cDNA or gDNA that came from T cells, B-cell-depleted T cells, or PBMCs.

J is TRBJ2-7 and V is TRBV5-1, with a possible D match to TRBD1 (6 bases). This receptor was identified in a woman aged 50 to 60 with acute or convalescent COVID-19. The sequencing input was peripheral blood. The CDR3 nucleotides read TGCGCCAGCAGCTACAGGGCCGAGCAGTACTTC. Its translation: CASSYRAEQYF.